These 3 T cell receptor beta chains came from one sample sequenced in a study of CD8 T cells in ankylosing spondylitis. Findings and limits, study-wide: What appeared characteristic of ankylosing spondylitis blood was a TCR beta motif of eight highly homologous variants.

These receptors are not linked to any known antigen. TCRdb itself ran the 5' RACE reads through MiXCR, one entry per CDR3 protein. The repertoire holds roughly 220,000 distinct CDR3 sequences, with 15% to 20% as singletons. Sequencing was carried out using blood, either unsorted or a sorted T cell fraction (not recorded which). The receptor source for this set is a male donor with ankylosing spondylitis.

This clonotype was picked up a small number of times. The J gene is TRBJ2-1, the V gene TRBV18, with D tentatively TRBD1 (6 bases). Germline V gives CDR1 KGHSH, CDR2 LQKENI. With 3 bases removed from V and 7 bases from J, the gap between germline ends came to 19 bases. This CDR3 is built from 16 residues. In DNA form, the CDR3 reads TGTGCCAGCTCACCGGAACAGGGCTTTGGGATAAATGAGCAGTTCTTC. Residues: CASSPEQGFGINEQFF.

This clonotype was seen a few times. The chain combines TRBV3-1 with TRBJ2-5; D is unclear. The CDR3 contains 16 residues. Germline loops: CDR1 LGHDT, CDR2 YNNKEL (reference sequence). The V end lost 0 bases, the J end lost 1 base, and 12 bases lay between the germline ends. DNA for the CDR3: TGTGCCAGCAGCCAAGAGTCCTCGGGTTTCCAAGAGACCCAGTACTTC. Translated, it gives CASSQESSGFQETQYF.

There are a few counts of this clonotype. V is TRBV25-1 and J is TRBJ2-7; either TRBD1 or TRBD2 may fit D (6 bases each). Germline V gene lookup returns CDR1 MGHDK and CDR2 SYGVNS. CDR3 size: 16 residues. Trimming removed 1 base at V and 2 bases at J, with 15 bases between. The chain's CDR3 is CASSESNRRGTYEQYF. CDR3 nucleotide sequence: TGTGCCAGCAGTGAATCTAACAGGAGGGGGACCTACGAGCAGTACTTC.